A selection of T cell receptor beta chains follows, all from one sample in a study of OX40 agonist ivuxolimab in advanced cancers. Using immunoSEQ multiplex PCR, the repertoire was profiled, and TCRdb retains in-frame clones only, with some absent. The data hold roughly 56,000 clones, with about 82% observed a single time. The specimen comprised CD4+ or CD8+ T cells sorted from blood, sampled in a trial of the OX40 agonist ivuxolimab. All receptors derive from an adult with an advanced solid tumor such as melanoma, head and neck, liver or kidney cancer. Each CDR3 is given with its conserved first and last residue. The D gene is left open where the match is weak. Clone size is stated in some rows and not others, as once, few, many or a class when expanded.

J: TRBJ2-5; size: -; D: -; V: TRBV23-1; DNA: TGCGCCAGCAGTCAAGGGATTTGGGAGACCCAGTACTTC; CDR3: CASSQGIWETQYF
J: TRBJ1-2; size: -; D: TRBD1; V: TRBV6-6; DNA: TGTGCCAGCAGTCAGCGACAGGGCCCTGGCTACACCTTC; CDR3: CASSQRQGPGYTF
J: TRBJ2-5; size: -; D: -; V: TRBV21-1; DNA: TGTGCCAGCAGAAAAGTGGGGGGACAGCTACCTAAGCAAGAGACCCAGTACTTC; CDR3: CASRKVGGQLPKQETQYF
J: TRBJ2-3; size: -; D: -; V: TRBV2; DNA: TGTGCCAGCACCCAGCAAGGAGGGGGACTCACCACAGATACGCAGTATTTT; CDR3: CASTQQGGGLTTDTQYF
J: TRBJ2-2; size: -; D: -; V: TRBV6-5; DNA: TGTGCCAGCAGCCCTCCGGGACTCATCACCGGGGAGCTGTTTTTT; CDR3: CASSPPGLITGELFF
J: TRBJ1-4; size: -; D: -; V: TRBV6-5; DNA: TGTGCCAGCTCCGGGGGGGCGGCTAATGAAAAACTGTTTTTT; CDR3: CASSGGAANEKLFF
J: TRBJ2-7; size: once; D: TRBD2; V: TRBV19; DNA: TGTGCCAGTAACCAGAAGTCTAGCGGTTCCTACGAGCAGTACTTC; CDR3: CASNQKSSGSYEQYF
J: TRBJ1-4; size: few; D: TRBD1; V: TRBV28; DNA: TGTGCCAGCAGTTGGACAGGGTACCAAGATGAAAAACTGTTTTTT; CDR3: CASSWTGYQDEKLFF
J: TRBJ1-1; size: -; D: -; V: TRBV7-9; DNA: TGTGCCAGTACGCGGAACACTGAAGCTTTCTTT; CDR3: CASTRNTEAFF
J: TRBJ1-1; size: -; D: -; V: TRBV10-3; DNA: TGTGCCATCAGCGGGGGGCGCCGGGGGTACACTGAAGCTTTCTTT; CDR3: CAISGGRRGYTEAFF
J: TRBJ1-5; size: -; D: TRBD1; V: TRBV7-2; DNA: TGTGCCAGCAGCTCAACCGGGACAGGGGCCAATCAGCCCCAGCATTTT; CDR3: CASSSTGTGANQPQHF
J: TRBJ2-3; size: -; D: TRBD2; V: TRBV15; DNA: TGTGCCACCTCCCGAAGGTCTAGCGGGGGGGCAGATACGCAGTATTTT; CDR3: CATSRRSSGGADTQYF
J: TRBJ1-5; size: few; D: TRBD1; V: TRBV7-8; DNA: TGTGCCAGCAGCTTAGGAACAGGGGGCTCTGGTCAGCCCCAGCATTTT; CDR3: CASSLGTGGSGQPQHF
J: TRBJ2-3; size: -; D: -; V: TRBV18; DNA: TGTGCCAGCTCTCGAACGACATGGCGGGGAGGCACAGATACGCAGTATTTT; CDR3: CASSRTTWRGGTDTQYF
J: TRBJ2-5; size: -; D: TRBD1; V: TRBV5-6; DNA: TGTGCCAGCAGCCGCAGAGGGGGCGAGGAGACCCAGTACTTC; CDR3: CASSRRGGEETQYF
J: TRBJ2-3; size: -; D: -; V: TRBV19; DNA: TGTGCCAGTAGTATTTGGGGCGGGGAAACAGATACGCAGTATTTT; CDR3: CASSIWGGETDTQYF
J: TRBJ2-7; size: -; D: TRBD1; V: TRBV5-1; DNA: TGCGCCAGCAGCTTGGGAGGACAGGGACTTAACGAGCAGTACTTC; CDR3: CASSLGGQGLNEQYF
J: TRBJ2-5; size: -; D: TRBD2; V: TRBV28; DNA: TGTGCCAGCAGTTTCTGGGGGGGAGAGACCCAGTACTTC; CDR3: CASSFWGGETQYF
J: TRBJ2-6; size: -; D: -; V: TRBV6-1; DNA: TGTGCCAGCAGTGAAGCCCGGTCTGGGGCCAACGTCCTGACTTTC; CDR3: CASSEARSGANVLTF
J: TRBJ1-2; size: -; D: -; V: TRBV28; DNA: TGTGCCAGCAGTTTAGGGGGGGGCTATGGCTACACCTTC; CDR3: CASSLGGGYGYTF